The 9 T cell receptor beta chains reported below all come from one sample, sequenced in a study of cytomegalovirus exposure and HLA in healthy donors. Vbeta (60) and Jbeta (13) primers were used in the PCR. Measured with immunoSEQ multiplex PCR; TCRdb has only the in-frame clones, and not every one. The table includes 200,000 or so clones, approximately 78% detected once. Specimen: PBMCs. These receptors were collected from a woman aged 40 to 55 in good health and CMV-seronegative.

The V and J genes are TRBV25-1 and TRBJ2-5, with TRBD2 matching 9 bases. The CDR3 has 14 residues. CDR1 MGHDK and CDR2 SYGVNS come from the germline V gene. V dropped 5 bases and J dropped 4; count of bases not matched to a gene: 5. The CDR3 DNA reads as TGTGCCAGCAGTCGAGCGGGAGGTGGAGAGACCCAGTACTTC. Protein: CASSRAGGGETQYF.

The CDR3 sequence: CASSLVAGGPDTQYF. As DNA, the CDR3 is TGTGCCAGCAGTCTAGTAGCGGGAGGGCCGGATACGCAGTATTTT. The V and J genes are TRBV27 and TRBJ2-3; 11 positions match TRBD2. In germline, CDR1 is MNHEY, CDR2 SMNVEV (reference sequence). The CDR3 has 15 amino acids. The V and J ends lost 5 bases and 6 bases, in that order; junction bases with no gene match: 7.

This rearrangement joins TRBV30 to TRBJ1-1, with D possibly being TRBD1 (5 bases). Trimming cost V 3 bases and J 5 bases, with 13 bases left between them. The CDR3 runs 13 residues. CDR1 is GTSNPN and CDR2 is SVGIG in the germline V gene (reference sequence). The CDR3 DNA follows: TGTGCCTGGAGCGAACAGGTCGGAACTGAAGCTTTCTTT. It encodes CAWSEQVGTEAFF.

This sequence joins TRBV6-1 and TRBJ2-3; D is possibly TRBD2 (6 bases). This CDR3 comprises 15 residues. Per germline, CDR1 MNHNS and CDR2 SASEGT. The germline V and J ends were trimmed by 4 bases and 4 bases, with 15 bases remaining between them. CDR3 in DNA: TGTGCCAGCAGTGCCCGGGACGGGGGAGCAGATACGCAGTATTTT. Translating gives CASSARDGGADTQYF.

The chain couples TRBV7-2 to TRBJ2-5, with TRBD1 matching 9 bases. The V and J ends lost 1 base and 5 bases, in that order; junction bases with no gene match: 5. The CDR3 spans 15 residues. CDR1 is SGHTA and CDR2 is FQGNSA in the germline V gene. CDR3 sequence reads: CASSLDRGLLETQYF. DNA of the CDR3: TGTGCCAGCAGCTTAGACAGGGGGCTTCTGGAGACCCAGTACTTC. The full variable domain, with the rest looked up from reference TRBV7-2 and TRBJ2-5, is GAGVSQSPSNKVTEKGKDVELRCDPISGHTALYWYRQSLGQGLEFLIYFQGNSAPDKSGLPSDRFSAERTGGSVSTLTIQRTQQEDSAVYLCASSLDRGLLETQYFGPGTRLLVL.

This clone came up once. The V gene is TRBV5-1, the J gene TRBJ1-4; D is undetermined. Germline values: CDR1 SGHRS, CDR2 YFSETQ. The CDR3 is made up of 14 amino acids. Deletions cut 3 bases from V and 3 bases from J, with 9 bases between. CDR3 sequence reads: CASSWEGSNEKLFF. The CDR3 nucleotides are TGCGCCAGCAGCTGGGAGGGATCTAATGAAAAACTGTTTTTT.

The V and J genes are TRBV6-5 and TRBJ2-3; 8 positions match TRBD2. V dropped 0 bases and J dropped 0; count of bases not matched to a gene: 2. The CDR3 is made up of 16 amino acids. Germline V gene sequence: CDR1 MNHEY, CDR2 SVGAGI. Here the CDR3 reads CASSYSLAGSTDTQYF. CDR3 DNA sequence: TGTGCCAGCAGTTACTCTCTAGCGGGTAGCACAGATACGCAGTATTTT.

This clone appeared a single time. Here the CDR3 DNA reads TGTGCCAGCAGCTTAGCTAGCGGGGCGCCGGATACGCAGTATTTT. It yields the protein CASSLASGAPDTQYF. The rearrangement uses TRBV5-4 and TRBJ2-3, with 9 bases lining up with TRBD2. This CDR3 contains 15 residues. V lost 2 bases, J lost 6 bases, and 7 bases stayed unmatched. From germline, CDR1 is SGHNT and CDR2 YYREEE (reference sequence).

The sample holds one count of this clone. J is TRBJ2-7 and V is TRBV6-5, with 9 bases aligning to TRBD1. J was trimmed by 2 bases and V by 0 bases; bases with no gene match: 2. This CDR3 comprises 15 residues. Germline CDR1 and CDR2: MNHEY and SVGAGI. The CDR3 spells CASSYSQGAPYEQYF. The CDR3 bases are TGTGCCAGCAGTTACTCACAGGGGGCTCCCTACGAGCAGTACTTC.